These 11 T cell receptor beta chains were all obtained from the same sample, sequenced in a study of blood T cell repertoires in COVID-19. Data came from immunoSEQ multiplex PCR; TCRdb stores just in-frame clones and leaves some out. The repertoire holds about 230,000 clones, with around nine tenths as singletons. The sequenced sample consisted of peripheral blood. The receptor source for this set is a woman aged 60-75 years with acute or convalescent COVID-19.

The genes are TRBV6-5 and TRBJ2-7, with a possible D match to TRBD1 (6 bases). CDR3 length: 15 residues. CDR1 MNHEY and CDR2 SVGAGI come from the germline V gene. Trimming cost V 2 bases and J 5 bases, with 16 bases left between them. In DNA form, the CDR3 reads TGTGCCAGCAGTTACGCCACAACAGGGCTCAACGAGCAGTACTTC. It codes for CASSYATTGLNEQYF.

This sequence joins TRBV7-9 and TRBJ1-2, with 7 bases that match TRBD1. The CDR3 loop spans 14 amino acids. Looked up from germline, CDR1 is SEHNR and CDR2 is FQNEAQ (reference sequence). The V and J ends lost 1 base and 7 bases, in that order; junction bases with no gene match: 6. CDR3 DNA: TGTGCCAGCAGCTTAGGAGGGACAGAAATTGGCTACACCTTC. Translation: CASSLGGTEIGYTF.

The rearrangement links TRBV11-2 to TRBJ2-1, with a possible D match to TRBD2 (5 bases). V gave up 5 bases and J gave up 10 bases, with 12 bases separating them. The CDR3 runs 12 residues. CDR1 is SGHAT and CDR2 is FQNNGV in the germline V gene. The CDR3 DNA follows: TGTGCCAGCAGCCCCCAGAGGGAGGAGCAGTTCTTC. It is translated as CASSPQREEQFF.

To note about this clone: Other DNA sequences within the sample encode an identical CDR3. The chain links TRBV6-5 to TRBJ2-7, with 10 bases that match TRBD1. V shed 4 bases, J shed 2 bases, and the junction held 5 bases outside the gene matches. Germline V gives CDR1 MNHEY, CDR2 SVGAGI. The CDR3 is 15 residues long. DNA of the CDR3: TGTGCCAGCAGTTCTCCCGGGACAGGGGCCTACGAGCAGTACTTC. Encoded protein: CASSSPGTGAYEQYF.

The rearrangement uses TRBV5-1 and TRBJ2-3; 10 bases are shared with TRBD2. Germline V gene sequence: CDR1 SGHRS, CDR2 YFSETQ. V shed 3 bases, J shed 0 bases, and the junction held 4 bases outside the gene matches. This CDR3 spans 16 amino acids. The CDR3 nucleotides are TGCGCCAGCAGCTCTGCGACTAGCGGGAGCACAGATACGCAGTATTTT. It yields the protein CASSSATSGSTDTQYF.

Written as DNA, the CDR3 is TGTGCCAGCAGTTTAGGCAGGAACACTGAAGCTTTCTTT. Amino acids: CASSLGRNTEAFF. The chain is built from TRBV27 and TRBJ1-1; D uncertain. Trimming removed 2 bases from V and 1 base from J, with 5 bases in between. The CDR3 runs to 13 residues. In germline, CDR1 is MNHEY, CDR2 SMNVEV (reference sequence).

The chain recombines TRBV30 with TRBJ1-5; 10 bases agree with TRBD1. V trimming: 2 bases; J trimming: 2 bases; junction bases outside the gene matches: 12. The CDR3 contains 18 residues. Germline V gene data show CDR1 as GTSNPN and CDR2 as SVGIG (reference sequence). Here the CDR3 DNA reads TGTGCCTGGAGTACGGGACAGGGGCCGTTAATTGGCAATCAGCCCCAGCATTTT. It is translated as CAWSTGQGPLIGNQPQHF.

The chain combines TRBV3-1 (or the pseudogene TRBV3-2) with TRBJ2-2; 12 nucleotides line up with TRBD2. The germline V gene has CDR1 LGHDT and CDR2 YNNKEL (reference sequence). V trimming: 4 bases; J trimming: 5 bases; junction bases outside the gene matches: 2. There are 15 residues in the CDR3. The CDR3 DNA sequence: TGTGCCAGCAGCCGCGGACTAGCGGGGACCGGGGAGCTGTTTTTT. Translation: CASSRGLAGTGELFF.

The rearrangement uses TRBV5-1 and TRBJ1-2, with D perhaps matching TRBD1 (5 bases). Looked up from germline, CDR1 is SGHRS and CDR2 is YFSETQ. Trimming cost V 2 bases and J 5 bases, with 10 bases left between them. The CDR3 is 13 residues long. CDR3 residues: CASSLQEGYGYTF. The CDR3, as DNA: TGCGCCAGCAGCTTACAGGAGGGGTATGGCTACACCTTC. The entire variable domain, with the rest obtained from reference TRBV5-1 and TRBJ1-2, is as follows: KAGVTQTPRYLIKTRGQQVTLSCSPISGHRSVSWYQQTPGQGLQFLFEYFSETQRNKGNFPGRFSGRQFSNSRSEMNVSTLELGDSALYLCASSLQEGYGYTFGSGTRLTVV.

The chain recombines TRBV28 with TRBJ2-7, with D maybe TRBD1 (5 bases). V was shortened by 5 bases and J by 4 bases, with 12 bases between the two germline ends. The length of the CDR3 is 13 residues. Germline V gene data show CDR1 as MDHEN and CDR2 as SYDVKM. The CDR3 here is CASSTSREYEQYF. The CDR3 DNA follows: TGTGCCAGCAGTACATCCAGGGAATACGAGCAGTACTTC.

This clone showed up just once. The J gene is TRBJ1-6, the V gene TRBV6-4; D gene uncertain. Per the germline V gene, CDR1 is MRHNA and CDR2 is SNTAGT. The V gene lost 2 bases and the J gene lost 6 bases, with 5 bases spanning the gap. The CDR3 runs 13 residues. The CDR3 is CASSDEVNSPLHF. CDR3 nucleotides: TGTGCCAGCAGTGACGAGGTTAATTCACCCCTCCACTTT.